The rows below give T cell receptor beta chains drawn from one sample of a study of naive and memory T cell subsets. One entry per CDR3 protein, called by TCRdb with MiXCR from the UMI-ligation and nested PCR reads. The profile shows roughly 140,000 distinct CDR3 sequences, about a fifth of them singletons. Sequencing was carried out using naive CD8+ T cells from blood. All receptors come from a human donor in good health. The CDR3 runs from the conserved cysteine through the conserved F or W. The order of the fields is V gene, D gene, clone size, J gene, CDR3 protein, CDR3 DNA. D genes are given only for firm matches. The listing skips clone size in some rows; elsewhere it reads once, few, many or a size class.

TRBV24-1	TRBD2	.	TRBJ2-2	CATGRPGGPGGELFF	TGTGCCACCGGCCGCCCGGGAGGGCCTGGCGGGGAGCTGTTTTTT
TRBV27	.	.	TRBJ1-2	CASGDGVGGYTF	TGTGCCAGCGGTGATGGTGTTGGCGGCTACACCTTC
TRBV6-1	.	.	TRBJ2-1	CASSEVSRYNEQFF	TGTGCCAGCAGTGAAGTGAGCCGGTACAATGAGCAGTTCTTC
TRBV6-2/TRBV6-3	.	few	TRBJ1-4	CASSYSTHSGDVEEKLFF	TGTGCCAGCAGTTACTCGACCCACTCAGGGGACGTGGAGGAAAAACTGTTTTTT
TRBV6-5	.	.	TRBJ1-1	CASSETGEAFF	TGTGCCAGCAGTGAGACAGGTGAAGCTTTCTTT
TRBV6-5	.	.	TRBJ1-1	CASSDGQTFTEAFF	TGTGCCAGCAGCGATGGACAGACCTTCACTGAAGCTTTCTTT
TRBV6-1	.	once	TRBJ1-1	CASIEGLTNTEAFF	TGTGCCAGCATTGAGGGTTTAACGAACACTGAAGCTTTCTTT
TRBV5-4	.	.	TRBJ2-2	CASMGGAGELFF	TGTGCCAGCATGGGCGGGGCCGGGGAGCTGTTTTTT
TRBV6-1	.	.	TRBJ2-7	CASSEAGRKDSYEQYF	TGTGCCAGCAGTGAAGCGGGGCGGAAAGACTCCTACGAGCAGTACTTC
TRBV7-9	TRBD1	many	TRBJ2-7	CASSDGQAYEQYF	TGTGCCAGCAGCGACGGACAGGCCTACGAGCAGTACTTC
TRBV9	.	few	TRBJ2-1	CASSVEGGTARTDEQFF	TGTGCCAGCAGCGTAGAGGGAGGTACTGCCCGAACGGATGAGCAGTTCTTC
TRBV13	TRBD1	few	TRBJ2-6	CASSLDRVTGANVLTF	TGTGCCAGCAGCTTGGACAGGGTTACAGGGGCCAACGTCCTGACTTTC
TRBV28	.	few	TRBJ2-7	CASSYTGTLRNYEQYF	TGTGCCAGCAGTTATACCGGGACTCTCAGGAACTACGAGCAGTACTTC
TRBV4-3	.	few	TRBJ2-7	CASSHEFSGTYEQYF	TGCGCCAGCAGCCATGAATTTAGCGGCACCTACGAGCAGTACTTC
TRBV12-3/TRBV12-4	.	.	TRBJ2-7	CASSSSGEVHEQYF	TGTGCCAGCTCATCCAGCGGAGAGGTCCACGAGCAGTACTTC
TRBV29-1	TRBD2	few	TRBJ2-2	CSVPGLAGGSGELFF	TGCAGCGTACCGGGACTAGCGGGAGGTTCCGGGGAGCTGTTTTTT
TRBV5-1	TRBD1	.	TRBJ2-1	CASSNPGTGVFEQFF	TGCGCCAGCAGCAACCCCGGGACAGGGGTGTTTGAGCAGTTCTTC
TRBV11-2	TRBD2	.	TRBJ2-7	CASRGVTSGEEQYF	TGTGCCAGCAGAGGGGTGACTAGCGGGGAAGAGCAGTACTTC
TRBV29-1	TRBD1	few	TRBJ2-7	CSAGGPTGGPYYEQYF	TGCAGCGCTGGAGGGCCGACAGGGGGGCCTTACTACGAGCAGTACTTC
TRBV12-3/TRBV12-4	TRBD2	.	TRBJ2-1	CASTDGGRNRHEQFF	TGTGCCAGCACCGACGGGGGGAGGAACCGACATGAGCAGTTCTTC
TRBV27	.	.	TRBJ2-7	CASSPGRGFEQYF	TGTGCCAGCAGTCCCGGTCGGGGGTTCGAGCAGTACTTC
TRBV7-6	.	many	TRBJ2-7	CASSLGSQWDEQYF	TGTGCCAGCAGCTTAGGGTCTCAATGGGACGAGCAGTACTTC
TRBV7-8	TRBD2	.	TRBJ2-1	CASSTGRTSGDNEQFF	TGTGCCAGCAGCACGGGGAGAACTAGCGGGGACAATGAGCAGTTCTTC
TRBV19	.	few	TRBJ2-1	CASSIMMGSGFYNEQFF	TGTGCCAGTAGTATCATGATGGGGTCGGGATTCTACAATGAGCAGTTCTTC
TRBV28	TRBD2	few	TRBJ2-7	CASSLVLAGGEQYF	TGTGCCAGCAGTTTAGTCCTAGCGGGAGGCGAGCAGTACTTC
TRBV4-3	.	.	TRBJ2-5	CASSQALPTGSWGETQYF	TGCGCCAGCAGCCAAGCTCTTCCAACAGGTTCATGGGGAGAGACCCAGTACTTC
TRBV6-5	.	.	TRBJ1-2	CASSYSQGVDGYTF	TGTGCCAGCAGTTACTCACAGGGTGTAGATGGCTACACCTTC
TRBV27	.	.	TRBJ1-5	CASSLGGYQPQHF	TGTGCCAGCAGTTTAGGGGGTTATCAGCCCCAGCATTTT
TRBV6-1	.	.	TRBJ2-2	CASTPDVTGELFF	TGTGCCAGCACCCCGGACGTCACCGGGGAGCTGTTTTTT
TRBV6-5	.	.	TRBJ1-2	CASSYTRQGNGYTF	TGTGCCAGCAGTTACACAAGGCAGGGGAACGGCTACACCTTC
TRBV7-9	TRBD1	.	TRBJ2-1	CASSPRIPGQGAYNEQFF	TGTGCCAGCAGCCCGAGAATACCGGGACAGGGGGCGTACAATGAGCAGTTCTTC
TRBV4-1	TRBD2	few	TRBJ2-1	CASSQESQAGGLGNEQFF	TGCGCCAGCAGCCAAGAATCGCAGGCGGGAGGGTTGGGGAATGAGCAGTTCTTC
TRBV20-1	TRBD2	.	TRBJ2-7	CSAHSPTSGRLRSYEQYF	TGCAGTGCTCACTCCCCGACTAGCGGGAGACTTAGATCCTACGAGCAGTACTTC
TRBV6-6	.	.	TRBJ2-3	CASSPLDIADTQYF	TGTGCCAGCAGTCCGCTAGATATTGCAGATACGCAGTATTTT
TRBV7-6	.	few	TRBJ1-1	CASSLAEFTEAFF	TGTGCCAGCAGCTTAGCGGAGTTCACTGAAGCTTTCTTT
TRBV28	.	few	TRBJ2-3	CASSFHFRTDTQYF	TGTGCCAGCAGTTTTCACTTTCGCACAGATACGCAGTATTTT
TRBV28	.	few	TRBJ2-7	CASTQGGYEQYF	TGTGCCAGCACCCAGGGTGGGTACGAGCAGTACTTC
TRBV6-5	.	few	TRBJ2-2	CASSYSLWQYANTGELFF	TGTGCCAGCAGTTACTCCCTGTGGCAGTACGCGAACACCGGGGAGCTGTTTTTT
TRBV7-9	.	.	TRBJ1-2	CASSQGGIQNYGYTF	TGTGCCAGCAGCCAAGGCGGGATTCAAAACTATGGCTACACCTTC
TRBV27	TRBD2	.	TRBJ2-7	CASSWGLAGGYEQYF	TGTGCCAGCAGTTGGGGACTAGCGGGAGGCTACGAGCAGTACTTC
TRBV7-2	.	few	TRBJ1-1	CASSLDGARDTEAFF	TGTGCCAGCAGCTTAGATGGGGCCAGGGACACTGAAGCTTTCTTT
TRBV6-1	TRBD2	.	TRBJ2-3	CASSEWASGSFTDTQYF	TGTGCCAGCAGTGAATGGGCTAGCGGGAGTTTTACAGATACGCAGTATTTT
TRBV27	.	few	TRBJ2-2	CASWGTLNTGELFF	TGTGCCAGTTGGGGGACCCTGAACACCGGGGAGCTGTTTTTT
TRBV28	.	.	TRBJ1-1	CASRIALGRNTEAFF	TGTGCCAGCAGGATCGCATTGGGGAGGAACACTGAAGCTTTCTTT
TRBV2	.	.	TRBJ2-3	CASSERQTGPTDTQYF	TGTGCCAGCAGTGAAAGGCAGACTGGGCCCACAGATACGCAGTATTTT